Listed here are 20 T cell receptor beta chains from one sample, sequenced in a study of T cell changes during pregnancy in multiple sclerosis. Sequenced by immunoSEQ multiplex PCR; TCRdb stores in-frame clones only, minus some. Here the sample spans some 60,000 clones, just over 90% being singletons. Sequencing was performed on peripheral blood, taken in the second trimester of pregnancy. These TCRs come from a female donor with multiple sclerosis, enrolled in a pregnancy study.

The CDR3 DNA sequence: TGTGCCAGCAGCTTGGGGGACAGGGGGCGCGTCGCTTTCTTT. Translating gives CASSLGDRGRVAFF. The rearrangement links TRBV5-6 to TRBJ1-1; 12 bases map to TRBD1. CDR3 size: 14 residues. The germline V gene encodes CDR1 SGHDT and CDR2 YYEEEE. The junction had 5 bases not matched to a gene; V was cut back by 0 bases and J by 11 bases.

The chain uses TRBV6-5 and TRBJ1-2; 7 nucleotides agree with TRBD1. This CDR3 contains 15 residues. Germline CDR1 is MNHEY and CDR2 is SVGAGI. Trimming removed 5 bases from V and 4 bases from J; junction bases left unmatched: 10. CDR3 sequence (DNA): TGTGCCAGCAGTAGGCGACAGGGAGAGGGCTATGGCTACACCTTC. This sequence encodes CASSRRQGEGYGYTF.

This chain connects TRBV7-9 to TRBJ1-4, with D perhaps matching TRBD1 (5 bases). CDR1 is SEHNR and CDR2 is FQNEAQ in the germline V gene (reference sequence). V lost 5 bases and J lost 5, with 12 bases in between. The CDR3 totals 14 residues. The CDR3: CASSPPDTNEKLFF. CDR3 DNA: TGTGCCAGCAGCCCCCCGGACACCAATGAAAAACTGTTTTTT.

V and J are TRBV5-1 and TRBJ2-2; D is unclear. CDR3 length: 15 residues. The germline gives CDR1 SGHRS, CDR2 YFSETQ. The germline V and J ends were trimmed by 5 bases and 6 bases, with 17 bases remaining between them. The CDR3 sequence: CASSAVASGAGELFF. CDR3 coding DNA: TGCGCCAGCAGTGCGGTCGCCTCCGGCGCCGGGGAGCTGTTTTTT.

The rearrangement uses TRBV5-1 and TRBJ2-3; the match to TRBD1 covers 9 bases. The CDR3 is 14 residues long. Trimming took 4 bases from V and 4 from J; bases not matched to a gene: 4. Germline CDR1 reads SGHRS; CDR2 reads YFSETQ. In DNA, the CDR3 is TGCGCCAGCAGCCGGACAGGGGTGGCAGATACGCAGTATTTT. Residues: CASSRTGVADTQYF.

The chain joins TRBV11-2 to TRBJ2-7; D is undetermined. This CDR3 is built from 17 residues. Germline V gene data show CDR1 as SGHAT and CDR2 as FQNNGV. The V end lost 4 bases, the J end lost 2 bases, and 21 bases lay between the germline ends. CDR3 nucleotides: TGTGCCAGCAGCTCACGGGTTCTTACTTACTTTCCCTACGAGCAGTACTTC. Translating gives CASSSRVLTYFPYEQYF.

The CDR3 DNA follows: TGTGCCAGCAGCCCGGACAAGGTGTACACTGAAGCTTTCTTT. It specifies CASSPDKVYTEAFF. The genes are TRBV5-6 and TRBJ1-1; the D gene is possibly TRBD1 (5 bases). The CDR3 spans 14 residues. Per the germline V gene, CDR1 is SGHDT and CDR2 is YYEEEE. V lost 4 bases and J lost 3, with 13 bases in between.

The J gene is TRBJ1-1, the V gene TRBV6-5; no firm D call. The CDR3 length is 14 residues. Trimming stripped 6 bases from V and 3 bases from J, with 14 bases between. Germline V CDR1 and CDR2: MNHEY, SVGAGI. CDR3 DNA: TGTGCCAGCAGCCCGGGATTCGGCCACACTGAAGCTTTCTTT. This translates into CASSPGFGHTEAFF.

For the CDR3, the DNA is TGTGCCAGCAGCTCGGACAGGGGGTATGGCTACACCTTC. Its translation: CASSSDRGYGYTF. The chain recombines TRBV7-3 with TRBJ1-2, with 10 nucleotides matching TRBD1. J gave up 5 bases and V 4 bases, and 1 base lay outside the gene matches. The V gene's germline CDR1 is SGHTA and CDR2 FQGTGA. CDR3 length: 13 residues.

The chain employs TRBV6-6 and TRBJ1-2; D perhaps matches TRBD1 (5 bases). V gave up 5 bases and J gave up 2 bases, with 9 bases separating them. Germline V gives CDR1 MNHNY, CDR2 SVGAGI (reference sequence). The CDR3 runs to 13 residues. CDR3 sequence: CASSLDRNYGYTF. The CDR3 bases are TGTGCCAGCAGTCTTGACAGAAACTATGGCTACACCTTC.

V is TRBV18 and J is TRBJ2-7; 9 nucleotides line up with TRBD1. Germline V lookup: CDR1 KGHSH, CDR2 LQKENI. J lost 3 bases, V lost 3 bases, and 6 bases had no gene match. The CDR3 spans 15 residues. The CDR3 DNA sequence: TGTGCCAGCTCACCTTCCGGGACAGGGAACTACGAGCAGTACTTC. Encoded protein: CASSPSGTGNYEQYF. Full variable domain (rest looked up from reference TRBV18 and TRBJ2-7): NAGVMQNPRHLVRRRGQEARLRCSPMKGHSHVYWYRQLPEEGLKFMVYLQKENIIDESGMPKERFSAEFPKEGPSILRIQQVVRGDSAAYFCASSPSGTGNYEQYFGPGTRLTVT.

V is TRBV10-3 and J is TRBJ2-6; TRBD1 agrees at 9 bases. J gave up 0 bases and V 5 bases, and 5 bases lay outside the gene matches. The germline CDR1 and CDR2 sequences are ENHRY and SYGVKD. The CDR3 has 17 amino acids. The CDR3 DNA reads as TGTGCCATCAGTACAGGGGGCCCCTCCTCTGGGGCCAACGTCCTGACTTTC. The encoded protein is CAISTGGPSSGANVLTF.

The genes are TRBV4-2 and TRBJ1-2; TRBD1 matches at 7 bases. Germline V gene sequence: CDR1 LGHNA, CDR2 YNFKEQ. The CDR3 covers 16 residues. Losses at the gene ends were 0 bases for V and 4 bases for J; bases not matched to a gene: 8. CDR3 nucleotides: TGTGCCAGCAGCCAAGATCGCACAGGGGCGATCTATGGCTACACCTTC. It is translated as CASSQDRTGAIYGYTF.

This chain links TRBV18 with TRBJ2-2; perhaps TRBD1 as D (6 bases). Trimming cost V 0 bases and J 2 bases, with 10 bases left between them. The CDR3 contains 16 residues. The V gene's germline CDR1 is KGHSH and CDR2 LQKENI. The CDR3 nucleotides are TGTGCCAGCTCACCACCGGGGGCGGTTAACACCGGGGAGCTGTTTTTT. Its translation is CASSPPGAVNTGELFF.

The chain combines TRBV6-4 with TRBJ1-3, with D tentatively TRBD1 (5 bases). The V and J ends lost 5 bases and 0 bases respectively, with 11 bases between them. Germline V gives CDR1 MRHNA, CDR2 SNTAGT. This CDR3 region has 15 residues. CDR3 DNA sequence: TGTGCCAGCAGTCCCACGGGGGACTCTGGAAACACCATATATTTT. Translation gives CASSPTGDSGNTIYF.

The chain is built from TRBV19 and TRBJ1-5; possible D gene TRBD1, 6 bases. Germline V CDR1 and CDR2: LNHDA, SQIVND (reference sequence). V was clipped by 3 bases and J by 6 bases, with 15 bases between them. This CDR3 spans 15 amino acids. CDR3 bases: TGTGCCAGTAGTATCGATACAGGGTTTCCTCAGCCCCAGCATTTT. This encodes CASSIDTGFPQPQHF.

The V call is TRBV18, the J call TRBJ2-5, with D possibly matching TRBD2 (6 bases). V shed 3 bases and J shed 5 bases, with 19 bases lying between them. The CDR3 spans 16 residues. Germline V gene data show CDR1 as KGHSH and CDR2 as LQKENI. The CDR3 DNA follows: TGTGCCAGCTCACCTACCCCGGGACTGAGCGGGGAGACCCAGTACTTC. It specifies CASSPTPGLSGETQYF.

The CDR3 reads CASSSWRANEQFF. The CDR3, as DNA: TGTGCCAGCAGTTCTTGGAGGGCCAATGAGCAGTTCTTC. The V call is TRBV7-2, the J call TRBJ2-1; a possible D gene is TRBD2 (6 bases). Germline lookup yields CDR1 SGHTA and CDR2 FQGNSA. V was shortened by 6 bases and J by 6 bases, with 12 bases between the two germline ends. This CDR3 region has 13 residues.

V is TRBV4-3 and J is TRBJ2-7; TRBD2 agrees at 9 bases. Trimming took 2 bases from V and 0 from J; bases not matched to a gene: 5. The CDR3 consists of 16 residues. Germline assignment: CDR1 LGHNA and CDR2 YSLEER. The CDR3 is CASSQSLAGGSYEQYF. In DNA, the CDR3 is TGCGCCAGCAGCCAATCACTAGCGGGCGGCTCCTACGAGCAGTACTTC.

The chain uses TRBV5-1 and TRBJ1-5; 9 nucleotides line up with TRBD1. The CDR3 length is 15 residues. J lost 2 bases, V lost 8 bases, and 8 bases had no gene match. The germline V gene has CDR1 SGHRS and CDR2 YFSETQ. CDR3 bases: TGCGCCAGTAGTATGACAGGGGGAGGCAATCAGCCCCAGCATTTT. Amino acids: CASSMTGGGNQPQHF.